The TCR beta chain described here comes from a study of cytomegalovirus exposure and HLA in healthy donors. Study as a whole: Counted in an early data release were some 81 million unique TCRs from HLA-typed donors. Study results and caveats: Altogether, 160 or so TCR beta chains were recorded as cytomegalovirus-associated.

Primers: 60 Vbeta forward and 13 Jbeta reverse. Assay used: immunoSEQ multiplex PCR; TCRdb lists only in-frame clones, some missing. This table has about 130,000 clones, 70% to 85% appearing once. To note about this clone: No antigen is known for it.

The germline V and J ends were trimmed by 5 bases and 5 bases, with 6 bases remaining between them. Looked up from germline, CDR1 is LNHNV and CDR2 is YYDKDF (reference sequence). This CDR3 spans 11 amino acids. This sequence originates from a man aged 35-49 years in good health and CMV-seropositive. The chain is built from TRBV15 and TRBJ1-2, with D uncertain. What was sequenced was PBMCs. The CDR3 sequence: CATSPGYGYTF. The CDR3 nucleotides are TGTGCCACCAGCCCGGGGTATGGCTACACCTTC.